These 5 T cell receptor beta chains came from one sample sequenced in a study of early T cells in non-severe SARS-CoV-2 infection. TCRdb independently ran MiXCR on the 5' RACE reads; one entry per CDR3 protein. The sample comprises tens of thousands of distinct CDR3 sequences, less than 15% of which are singletons, and roughly 1.7% rests with the top ten. The source material was whole blood. These receptors originate from an adult who was a healthcare worker with PCR-confirmed SARS-CoV-2 infection or an uninfected control (not recorded which).

In its sample, this clonotype was seen many times. The chain combines TRBV5-8 with TRBJ2-7; D is perhaps TRBD2 (6 bases). Trimming shortened V by 4 bases and J by 3 bases, and 14 bases separated the two germline ends. Per the germline V gene, CDR1 is SGHTS and CDR2 is YDEGEE. The CDR3 consists of 14 residues. The CDR3 loop is CASSATRQRYEQYF. The CDR3 DNA reads as TGTGCCAGCAGCGCGACTAGACAGCGCTACGAGCAGTACTTC.

This chain uses TRBV29-1 with TRBJ2-7; the D gene could be TRBD1 or TRBD2 (6 bases each). Trimming shortened V by 7 bases and J by 2 bases, and 9 bases separated the two germline ends. Germline CDR1 is SQVTM and CDR2 is ANQGSEA. The CDR3 runs 11 residues. The CDR3 nucleotides read TGCAGCGCGGAGGGGGCCTACGAGCAGTACTTC. This encodes CSAEGAYEQYF.

This rearrangement joins TRBV6-1 to TRBJ2-1; TRBD1 or TRBD2 may be the D gene (5 bases each). Germline CDR1 is MNHNS and CDR2 is SASEGT. Trimming shortened V by 2 bases and J by 2 bases, and 10 bases separated the two germline ends. This CDR3 is 15 amino acids long. The CDR3: CASSERDLAYNEQFF. In nucleotides, the CDR3 is TGTGCCAGCAGTGAAAGGGACCTGGCCTACAATGAGCAGTTCTTC.

The rearrangement uses TRBV9 and TRBJ1-6; 11 bases match TRBD1. CDR1 and CDR2 (germline): SGDLS, YYNGEE. J lost 10 bases, V lost 4 bases, and 10 bases had no gene match. CDR3 length: 16 residues. CDR3 nucleotide sequence: TGTGCCAGCAGCCGGGGACAGGGGGGCTATGGATCACCCCTCCACTTT. Residues: CASSRGQGGYGSPLHF. Together with reference TRBV9 and TRBJ1-6, the CDR3 gives the full variable domain: DSGVTQTPKHLITATGQRVTLRCSPRSGDLSVYWYQQSLDQGLQFLIQYYNGEERAKGNILERFSAQQFPDLHSELNLSSLELGDSALYFCASSRGQGGYGSPLHFGNGTRLTVT.

This clonotype was seen repeatedly, ten times or more. The V gene is TRBV9, the J gene TRBJ1-2, with TRBD1 identical over 9 bases. After removal of 4 bases from V and 5 bases from J, the junction contained 6 bases not matched to a gene. The CDR3 contains 14 residues. Per germline, CDR1 SGDLS and CDR2 YYNGEE. CDR3 residues: CASSPGTGRYGYTF. The CDR3 nucleotides are TGTGCCAGCAGCCCCGGGACAGGGAGGTATGGCTACACCTTC.